Following are 14 T cell receptor beta chains from one sample sequenced in a study of blood T cell repertoires in COVID-19. Clones were sequenced by immunoSEQ multiplex PCR, and TCRdb holds only the in-frame ones, with some missing. The profile shows tens of thousands of clones, about 85% of them singletons. Sequences were obtained from peripheral blood. These receptors were collected from a man aged 45-65 years with acute or convalescent COVID-19.

The rearrangement uses TRBV6-5 and TRBJ2-5, with 14 bases identical to TRBD2. Germline V CDR1 and CDR2: MNHEY, SVGAGI. J was trimmed by 4 bases and V by 7 bases; bases with no gene match: 5. The length of the CDR3 is 15 residues. This CDR3 is CASTPGTSGRETQYF. CDR3 bases: TGTGCCAGCACCCCAGGGACTAGCGGGAGAGAGACCCAGTACTTC.

The CDR3 protein is CASAQGFDNQPQHF. In DNA form, the CDR3 reads TGTGCCAGCGCACAGGGGTTTGACAATCAGCCCCAGCATTTT. The chain is built from TRBV6-5 and TRBJ1-5, with 7 bases that match TRBD1. CDR1 and CDR2 (germline): MNHEY, SVGAGI. The CDR3 totals 14 residues. The V segment lost 8 bases and the J segment 3 bases; nucleotides outside the gene matches: 7.

The genes are TRBV24-1 and TRBJ2-3, with TRBD2 identical over 10 bases. CDR1 and CDR2 (germline): KGHDR, SFDVKD. J was trimmed by 1 base and V by 6 bases; bases with no gene match: 9. There are 17 residues in the CDR3. The CDR3, as DNA: TGTGCCACCAGTAGCGGGGGGGCTGGAGGAGGCACAGATACGCAGTATTTT. It translates to CATSSGGAGGGTDTQYF.

This clone was seen only once. Distinct nucleotide sequences in the sample also encode this CDR3. The V call is TRBV28, the J call TRBJ1-2; weak D call: TRBD1 (6 bases). Germline V gene lookup returns CDR1 MDHEN and CDR2 SYDVKM. Trimming left V 2 bases short and J 6 bases short, with 10 bases between. The CDR3 contains 13 residues. CDR3 DNA sequence: TGTGCCAGCAGTTTAGGTACAGGGAATGGCTACACCTTC. This sequence encodes CASSLGTGNGYTF.

The chain recombines TRBV7-9 with TRBJ1-2, with a weak D call TRBD1 (6 bases). In germline, CDR1 is SEHNR, CDR2 FQNEAQ (reference sequence). Trimming left V 1 base short and J 4 bases short, with 13 bases between. The CDR3 sequence is 15 residues long. The DNA for the CDR3 is TGTGCCAGCAGCTTAGAGGACAGCCAGATCTATGGCTACACCTTC. Translated: CASSLEDSQIYGYTF.

The chain recombines TRBV24-1 with TRBJ1-1; 7 nucleotides align to TRBD1. The CDR3 is made up of 12 amino acids. Germline lookup yields CDR1 KGHDR and CDR2 SFDVKD. J was trimmed by 6 bases and V by 10 bases; bases with no gene match: 7. The CDR3 protein is CATPTGVSEAFF. The CDR3, as DNA: TGTGCCACTCCCACAGGGGTCTCTGAAGCTTTCTTT.

This clone was seen just once. The chain uses TRBV15 and TRBJ1-4; a possible D gene is TRBD1 (6 bases). Germline CDR1 LNHNV, CDR2 YYDKDF (reference sequence). Trimming removed 6 bases at V and 5 bases at J, with 13 bases between. The CDR3 contains 14 residues. CDR3 nucleotide sequence: TGTGCCACCAGTAGCAGGGGCCTCAATGAAAAACTGTTTTTT. Translating it yields CATSSRGLNEKLFF. The whole variable domain, filled in from reference TRBV15 and TRBJ1-4, reads DAMVIQNPRYQVTQFGKPVTLSCSQTLNHNVMYWYQQKSSQAPKLLFHYYDKDFNNEADTPDNFQSRRPNTSFCFLDIRSPGLGDTAMYLCATSSRGLNEKLFFGSGTQLSVL.

In its sample, this clone was seen a few times. V usage is TRBV10-3 and J usage is TRBJ2-2, with 12 bases matching TRBD1. The length of the CDR3 is 20 residues. The junction had 16 bases not matched to a gene; V was cut back by 0 bases and J by 8 bases. Per the germline V gene, CDR1 is ENHRY and CDR2 is SYGVKD. CDR3 protein: CAISESRVPGTGGAGGELFF. The CDR3 coding sequence is TGTGCCATCAGTGAGTCGAGAGTCCCCGGGACAGGGGGCGCGGGAGGGGAGCTGTTTTTT.

This clone occurred a few times. The chain combines TRBV6-5 with TRBJ2-7; 10 nucleotides match TRBD1. The germline gives CDR1 MNHEY, CDR2 SVGAGI. Trimming removed 5 bases from V and 2 bases from J; junction bases left unmatched: 3. CDR3 length: 14 residues. Written as DNA, the CDR3 is TGTGCCAGCAGTACTGGGACAGGGGCCTACGAGCAGTACTTC. It codes for CASSTGTGAYEQYF.

The chain carries TRBV12-3 or TRBV12-4 and TRBJ2-2; unclear D gene. V was clipped by 1 base and J by 4 bases, with 4 bases between them. This CDR3 comprises 13 residues. The CDR3 nucleotides are TGTGCCAGCAGTTTAGGAGCCACCGGGGAGCTGTTTTTT. Translating it yields CASSLGATGELFF.

The rearrangement links TRBV2 to TRBJ2-7, with TRBD1 matching 9 bases. This CDR3 is built from 14 residues. The germline CDR1 and CDR2 sequences are SNHLY and FYNNEI. V lost 4 bases, J lost 4 bases, and 5 bases stayed unmatched. The CDR3 reads CASSVRQGGYEQYF. The CDR3 nucleotides read TGTGCCAGCAGTGTGAGACAGGGGGGGTACGAGCAGTACTTC. The full variable domain, rest sourced from reference TRBV2 and TRBJ2-7, is EPEVTQTPSHQVTQMGQEVILRCVPISNHLYFYWYRQILGQKVEFLVSFYNNEISEKSEIFDDQFSVERPDGSNFTLKIRSTKLEDSAMYFCASSVRQGGYEQYFGPGTRLTVT.

The chain has TRBV5-6 and TRBJ1-4; 9 positions match TRBD1. With 2 bases clipped from V and 8 bases from J, the junction kept 16 bases outside the gene matches. The CDR3 totals 18 residues. The germline V gene encodes CDR1 SGHDT and CDR2 YYEEEE. Here the CDR3 DNA reads TGTGCCAGCAGCTTTGGTAAGGACAGGGGAGTATTTTGGGAAAAACTGTTTTTT. This sequence encodes CASSFGKDRGVFWEKLFF.

The gene calls are TRBV7-9 and TRBJ2-1; 11 bases are shared with TRBD2. Germline CDR1 reads SEHNR; CDR2 reads FQNEAQ (reference sequence). The junction had 9 bases not matched to a gene; V was cut back by 3 bases and J by 5 bases. The CDR3 extends over 17 amino acids. The CDR3 here is CASSLWTSGFANNEQFF. The CDR3 DNA is TGTGCCAGCAGCTTGTGGACTAGCGGGTTTGCCAACAATGAGCAGTTCTTC.

V and J are TRBV5-8 and TRBJ2-3; 9 nucleotides agree with TRBD2. The CDR3 extends over 15 amino acids. Trimming removed 1 base from V and 6 bases from J; junction bases left unmatched: 6. CDR1 SGHTS and CDR2 YDEGEE come from the germline V gene. In nucleotides, the CDR3 is TGTGCCAGCAGCTTGTTGGCTAGCGGGACGGATACGCAGTATTTT. This encodes CASSLLASGTDTQYF.